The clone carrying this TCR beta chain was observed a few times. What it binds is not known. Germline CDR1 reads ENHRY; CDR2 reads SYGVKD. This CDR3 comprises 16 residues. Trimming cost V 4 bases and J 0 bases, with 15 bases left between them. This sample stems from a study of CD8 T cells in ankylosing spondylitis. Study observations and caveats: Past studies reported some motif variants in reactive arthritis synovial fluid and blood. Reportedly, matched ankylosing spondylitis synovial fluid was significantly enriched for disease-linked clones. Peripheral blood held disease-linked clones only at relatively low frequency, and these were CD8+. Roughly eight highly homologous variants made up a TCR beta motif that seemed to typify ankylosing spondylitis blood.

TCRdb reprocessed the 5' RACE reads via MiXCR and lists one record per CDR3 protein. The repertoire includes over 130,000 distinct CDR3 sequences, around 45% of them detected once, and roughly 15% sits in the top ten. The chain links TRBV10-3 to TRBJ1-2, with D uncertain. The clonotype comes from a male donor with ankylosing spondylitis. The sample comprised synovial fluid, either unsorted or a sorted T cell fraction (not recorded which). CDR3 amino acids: CAISGGQILANYGYTF. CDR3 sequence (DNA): TGTGCCATCAGTGGTGGGCAGATCCTAGCTAACTATGGCTACACCTTC.